These 8 T cell receptor beta chains originate from one sample sequenced in a study of response to subunit inactivated influenza vaccine. MiXCR, applied by TCRdb to the RT-PCR reads, yields one record per CDR3 protein. The table lists almost 600,000 distinct CDR3 sequences, 12% to 15% of them singletons, with approximately 12% in the top ten. Sequencing used PBMCs from blood, obtained less than 13 days after vaccination. The receptors were gathered from a man aged 45-60 years who received an inactivated influenza vaccine.

There are a few counts of this clonotype. The gene calls are TRBV11-2 and TRBJ2-1; D is possibly TRBD1 (5 bases). This CDR3 contains 15 residues. Looked up from germline, CDR1 is SGHAT and CDR2 is FQNNGV. The V and J ends lost 0 bases and 7 bases respectively, with 13 bases between them. CDR3 bases: TGTGCCAGCAGCTTAGATAGAAGCAGGGCGAATGAGCAGTTCTTC. As protein: CASSLDRSRANEQFF.

The CDR3 coding sequence is TGCAGTGCTAGCCGGGACAGATACAATCAGCCCCAGCATTTT. This encodes CSASRDRYNQPQHF. The J gene is TRBJ1-5, the V gene TRBV20-1; 7 bases match TRBD1. Germline CDR1 DFQATT, CDR2 SNEGSKA (reference sequence). The CDR3 has 14 residues. J lost 3 bases, V lost 3 bases, and 5 bases had no gene match.

The chain is built from TRBV7-2 and TRBJ2-5; tentatively, D is TRBD2 (6 bases). V lost 0 bases to trimming and J lost 7 bases, with 9 bases between them. Germline CDR1 and CDR2: SGHTA and FQGNSA. The CDR3 is 13 residues long. CDR3 loop: CASSLAPGGTQYF. As DNA, the CDR3 is TGTGCCAGCAGCTTAGCCCCCGGGGGGACCCAGTACTTC.

This sequence joins TRBV24-1 and TRBJ2-3, with 12 bases fitting TRBD2. The V segment lost 4 bases and the J segment 5 bases; nucleotides outside the gene matches: 6. Per germline, CDR1 KGHDR and CDR2 SFDVKD. The CDR3 has 16 amino acids. The CDR3 DNA reads TGTGCCACCAGTGAGGCTAGCGGGGGGGCAGGAGATACGCAGTATTTT. Amino acid sequence: CATSEASGGAGDTQYF.

The chain employs TRBV4-1 and TRBJ2-7, with D perhaps TRBD1 or TRBD2 (5 bases each). Trimming left V 4 bases short and J 5 bases short, with 18 bases between. CDR3 size: 15 residues. Germline CDR1 and CDR2: MGHRA and YSYEKL. CDR3 sequence reads: CASSLMGVSIDEQYF. The CDR3 DNA sequence: TGCGCCAGCAGCCTAATGGGGGTGAGCATCGACGAGCAGTACTTC.

This clonotype was found a few times. The J gene is TRBJ2-1, the V gene TRBV5-1; 9 bases map to TRBD2. Germline V gene sequence: CDR1 SGHRS, CDR2 YFSETQ. The trim removed 9 bases at V and 6 bases at J, leaving 4 bases unmatched. The CDR3 length is 12 residues. The CDR3 DNA reads as TGCGCCACCTCGACTAGCGGCAATGAGCAGTTCTTC. Translating gives CATSTSGNEQFF.

This clonotype was counted between two and nine times. The V call is TRBV23-1, the J call TRBJ2-1, with D perhaps TRBD2 (5 bases). TRBV23-1 is known as an ORF, though its function is uncertain. CDR3 length equals 13 residues. The ends were cut back, 4 bases at V and 9 bases at J, with 13 bases in the middle. CDR3 in DNA: TGCGCCAGCAGTCTAGTGGGAGCCGCTGAGCAGTTCTTC. Amino acid sequence: CASSLVGAAEQFF.

This clonotype has a count of ten or more. The chain recombines TRBV5-1 with TRBJ2-1; tentative D call: TRBD2 (5 bases). The CDR3 sequence is 15 residues long. The germline gives CDR1 SGHRS, CDR2 YFSETQ. V was cut by 3 bases and J by 2 bases, with 12 bases left in between. The CDR3 here is CASSSVTRAYNEQFF. The CDR3 DNA follows: TGCGCCAGCAGCTCTGTAACGCGGGCCTACAATGAGCAGTTCTTC.